This is a list of T cell receptor beta chains from one sample in a study of control samples from healthy donors and cancer patients. The protocol was immunoSEQ multiplex PCR, while the TCRdb copy is restricted to in-frame clones and leaves out a portion. The repertoire holds about 130,000 clones, more than 70% seen once, with about 3.4% in the top ten. Sequencing was performed on blood. Source of these receptors: a man in his fifties or sixties in good health. CDR3s include the opening cysteine and the closing phenylalanine or tryptophan. The D gene is left open where the match is weak. Expanded clones are given a class, and other clones once, few, many or no size at all.

size: .; V: TRBV27; length: 15; J: TRBJ2-7; D: .; CDR3: CASSFRDGGHYEQYF; DNA: TGTGCCAGCAGTTTCCGGGACGGCGGGCACTACGAGCAGTACTTC
size: .; V: TRBV2; length: 15; J: TRBJ1-5; D: .; CDR3: CASIPGEGSGQPQHF; DNA: TGTGCCAGCATCCCGGGGGAGGGAAGTGGTCAGCCCCAGCATTTT
size: .; V: TRBV18; length: 15; J: TRBJ2-5; D: .; CDR3: CASSPAATGQETQYF; DNA: TGTGCCAGCTCACCCGCCGCTACGGGGCAAGAGACCCAGTACTTC
size: .; V: TRBV9; length: 16; J: TRBJ1-3; D: TRBD1; CDR3: CASSGQGGIAGNTIYF; DNA: TGTGCCAGCAGCGGACAGGGAGGAATAGCTGGAAACACCATATATTTT
size: .; V: TRBV3-1/TRBV3-2; length: 13; J: TRBJ1-1; D: .; CDR3: CASSQAARGEAFF; DNA: TGTGCCAGCAGCCAAGCGGCGAGGGGAGAAGCTTTCTTT
size: .; V: TRBV19; length: 15; J: TRBJ2-1; D: .; CDR3: CASSIVGGIYNEQFF; DNA: TGTGCCAGTAGTATCGTAGGGGGAATCTACAATGAGCAGTTCTTC
size: once; V: TRBV6-5; length: 15; J: TRBJ2-1; D: TRBD2; CDR3: CASVDGGGSYNEQFF; DNA: TGTGCCAGCGTTGACGGGGGGGGTTCCTACAATGAGCAGTTCTTC
size: .; V: TRBV16; length: 16; J: TRBJ2-7; D: TRBD2; CDR3: CASSQSLAGGHSEQYF; DNA: TGTGCCAGCAGCCAATCCCTAGCGGGGGGGCACTCCGAGCAGTACTTC
size: .; V: TRBV6-5; length: 14; J: TRBJ1-1; D: .; CDR3: CASSWDVFRTEAFF; DNA: TGTGCCAGCAGTTGGGATGTTTTCCGCACTGAAGCTTTCTTT
size: .; V: TRBV4-1; length: 19; J: TRBJ2-3; D: TRBD2; CDR3: CASSQAMTSGTSSTDTQYF; DNA: TGCGCCAGCAGCCAAGCTATGACTAGCGGAACCTCTAGCACAGATACGCAGTATTTT
size: .; V: TRBV6-5; length: 15; J: TRBJ1-6; D: TRBD1; CDR3: CASRSGQGNNSPLHF; DNA: TGTGCCAGCAGGTCGGGACAGGGAAATAATTCACCCCTCCACTTT
size: .; V: TRBV28; length: 14; J: TRBJ2-5; D: TRBD1; CDR3: CASSLIGTDKTQYF; DNA: TGTGCCAGCAGTTTAATCGGGACAGACAAGACCCAGTACTTC
size: .; V: TRBV7-9; length: 17; J: TRBJ2-7; D: TRBD1; CDR3: CASSGTRTGTGAYEQYF; DNA: TGTGCCAGCAGCGGAACCCGAACCGGGACAGGGGCCTACGAGCAGTACTTC
size: .; V: TRBV2; length: 14; J: TRBJ2-4; D: .; CDR3: CASSDYLAKNIQYF; DNA: TGTGCCAGCAGTGACTACCTAGCCAAAAACATTCAGTACTTC
size: .; V: TRBV5-1; length: 15; J: TRBJ2-2; D: .; CDR3: CASSFAGTNTGELFF; DNA: TGCGCCAGCAGCTTTGCAGGGACGAACACCGGGGAGCTGTTTTTT
size: .; V: TRBV5-6; length: 14; J: TRBJ1-2; D: .; CDR3: CASSPVGGEGGYTF; DNA: TGTGCCAGCAGCCCCGTCGGAGGGGAGGGTGGCTACACCTTC
size: .; V: TRBV19; length: 16; J: TRBJ2-1; D: TRBD1; CDR3: CASSIEGASSYNEQFF; DNA: TGTGCCAGTAGTATTGAGGGGGCCAGCTCCTACAATGAGCAGTTCTTC
size: .; V: TRBV5-1; length: 15; J: TRBJ1-1; D: TRBD1; CDR3: CASSLEGRGQSEAFF; DNA: TGCGCCAGCAGCTTGGAGGGCAGGGGGCAATCTGAAGCTTTCTTT
size: few; V: TRBV19; length: 15; J: TRBJ1-4; D: .; CDR3: CASRRQATTNEKLFF; DNA: TGTGCCAGTAGGCGGCAGGCAACAACTAATGAAAAACTGTTTTTT
size: .; V: TRBV5-4; length: 15; J: TRBJ1-1; D: TRBD1; CDR3: CASSLETGRNTEAFF; DNA: TGTGCCAGCAGCTTGGAGACAGGGAGGAACACTGAAGCTTTCTTT
size: few; V: TRBV5-1; length: 16; J: TRBJ1-1; D: .; CDR3: CASSREGGYMNTEAFF; DNA: TGCGCCAGCTCGAGGGAGGGGGGATATATGAACACTGAAGCTTTCTTT
size: .; V: TRBV6-2/TRBV6-3; length: 13; J: TRBJ1-2; D: .; CDR3: CASSYSTLYGYTF; DNA: TGTGCCAGCAGTTACTCGACACTCTATGGCTACACCTTC
size: .; V: TRBV7-3; length: 17; J: TRBJ2-2; D: TRBD2; CDR3: CASSLMEAGVGTGELFF; DNA: TGTGCCAGCAGCTTAATGGAGGCGGGGGTCGGGACCGGGGAGCTGTTTTTT
size: .; V: TRBV11-2; length: 19; J: TRBJ2-7; D: .; CDR3: CASSLGGLSLWRKPYEQYF; DNA: TGTGCCAGCAGCTTAGGGGGCCTCTCTCTTTGGCGGAAACCCTACGAGCAGTACTTC
size: .; V: TRBV2; length: 13; J: TRBJ2-7; D: TRBD1; CDR3: CASCRQGMGEQYF; DNA: TGTGCCAGCTGCCGACAGGGGATGGGGGAGCAGTACTTC
size: .; V: TRBV9; length: 15; J: TRBJ1-5; D: .; CDR3: CASSPHGNSNQPQHF; DNA: TGTGCCAGCAGCCCCCATGGGAATAGCAATCAGCCCCAGCATTTT
size: .; V: TRBV7-2; length: 15; J: TRBJ1-2; D: TRBD1; CDR3: CADRGQGARVGGYTF; DNA: TGTGCCGATAGGGGACAGGGGGCGCGGGTAGGTGGCTACACCTTC
size: .; V: TRBV5-6; length: 14; J: TRBJ1-2; D: .; CDR3: CASSLRQEAYGYTF; DNA: TGTGCCAGCAGCCTCCGACAGGAAGCCTATGGCTACACCTTC
size: .; V: TRBV28; length: 13; J: TRBJ1-1; D: .; CDR3: CASSFADRTEAFF; DNA: TGTGCCAGCAGTTTCGCAGATCGGACTGAAGCTTTCTTT
size: .; V: TRBV20-1; length: 12; J: TRBJ1-2; D: .; CDR3: CSASTGNYGYTF; DNA: TGCAGTGCTAGTACAGGGAACTATGGCTACACCTTC
size: .; V: TRBV19; length: 16; J: TRBJ2-5; D: .; CDR3: CASMSIGGEKQETQYF; DNA: TGTGCCAGTATGAGTATTGGCGGGGAAAAACAAGAGACCCAGTACTTC
size: few; V: TRBV18; length: 12; J: TRBJ1-6; D: TRBD1; CDR3: CASSPTGTPLHF; DNA: TGTGCCAGCTCACCGACAGGGACACCCCTCCACTTT
size: .; V: TRBV4-2; length: 15; J: TRBJ2-3; D: .; CDR3: CASSQVGGHADTQYF; DNA: TGTGCCAGCAGCCAAGTAGGAGGGCACGCAGATACGCAGTATTTT
size: once; V: TRBV5-1; length: 16; J: TRBJ2-7; D: .; CDR3: CASSLEPGYYPYEQYF; DNA: TGCGCCAGCAGCTTGGAACCCGGATACTACCCCTACGAGCAGTACTTC
size: .; V: TRBV4-1; length: 15; J: TRBJ2-5; D: TRBD2; CDR3: CASSLTSLAQETQYF; DNA: TGCGCCAGCAGCCTGACTAGCCTGGCCCAAGAGACCCAGTACTTC
size: .; V: TRBV10-2; length: 18; J: TRBJ2-3; D: TRBD1; CDR3: CASSVLETWTGSTDTQYF; DNA: TGCGCCAGCAGTGTTCTCGAGACGTGGACAGGGAGCACAGATACGCAGTATTTT
size: .; V: TRBV7-9; length: 15; J: TRBJ2-7; D: TRBD1; CDR3: CASSPRDRGRYEQYF; DNA: TGTGCCAGCAGCCCCCGGGACAGGGGGCGGTACGAGCAGTACTTC
size: .; V: TRBV27; length: 19; J: TRBJ2-1; D: .; CDR3: CASSPRTPHPMSSYNEQFF; DNA: TGTGCCAGCAGTCCGAGGACACCGCACCCGATGAGCTCCTACAATGAGCAGTTCTTC
size: few; V: TRBV7-2; length: 16; J: TRBJ1-2; D: TRBD1; CDR3: CASSPKTGGAVYGYTF; DNA: TGTGCCAGCAGCCCAAAGACAGGGGGCGCTGTCTATGGCTACACCTTC
size: .; V: TRBV30; length: 15; J: TRBJ2-1; D: TRBD2; CDR3: CAWSVGLAGGNEQFF; DNA: TGTGCCTGGAGTGTAGGACTAGCGGGGGGGAATGAGCAGTTCTTC
size: .; V: TRBV11-3; length: 13; J: TRBJ1-3; D: .; CDR3: CASSLEWGDSSYF; DNA: TGTGCCAGCAGCTTAGAATGGGGCGACAGCTCATATTTT
size: .; V: TRBV28; length: 16; J: TRBJ2-2; D: .; CDR3: CASSQGRGQFTGELFF; DNA: TGTGCCAGCAGCCAAGGGAGGGGGCAATTCACCGGGGAGCTGTTTTTT
size: .; V: TRBV7-3; length: 14; J: TRBJ2-7; D: .; CDR3: CATNRDKSSYEQYF; DNA: TGTGCCACGAACCGGGACAAAAGTTCCTACGAGCAGTACTTC
size: .; V: TRBV19; length: 16; J: TRBJ2-2; D: TRBD2; CDR3: CASSPNGGAFTGELFF; DNA: TGTGCCAGTAGTCCAAACGGGGGGGCCTTCACCGGGGAGCTGTTTTTT
size: .; V: TRBV30; length: 13; J: TRBJ1-2; D: .; CDR3: CAWSDRAFYGYTF; DNA: TGTGCCTGGAGTGACAGGGCCTTCTATGGCTACACCTTC
size: .; V: TRBV29-1; length: 13; J: TRBJ2-7; D: TRBD1; CDR3: CSADRGVSYEQYF; DNA: TGCAGCGCCGACAGGGGAGTTTCCTACGAGCAGTACTTC
size: .; V: TRBV6-6; length: 14; J: TRBJ1-1; D: .; CDR3: CASSYSRGVAEAFF; DNA: TGTGCCAGCAGTTACTCCCGGGGAGTCGCTGAAGCTTTCTTT
size: .; V: TRBV19; length: 13; J: TRBJ2-3; D: .; CDR3: CASSSGFTDTQYF; DNA: TGTGCCAGTAGTTCGGGGTTCACAGATACGCAGTATTTT
size: .; V: TRBV15; length: 14; J: TRBJ1-2; D: TRBD1; CDR3: CATSDTGGNYGYTF; DNA: TGTGCCACCAGCGATACAGGGGGCAACTATGGCTACACCTTC
size: .; V: TRBV11-2; length: 17; J: TRBJ1-1; D: .; CDR3: CASSLDSNLRGNTEAFF; DNA: TGTGCCAGCAGCTTAGATTCGAATCTCCGGGGAAACACTGAAGCTTTCTTT
size: .; V: TRBV9; length: 15; J: TRBJ2-7; D: TRBD2; CDR3: CASSPPDGGVAEQYF; DNA: TGTGCCAGCAGCCCTCCCGACGGGGGGGTAGCCGAGCAGTACTTC
size: .; V: TRBV27; length: 13; J: TRBJ2-7; D: .; CDR3: CASNPTDSYEQYF; DNA: TGTGCCAGCAACCCGACAGACTCCTACGAGCAGTACTTC
size: .; V: TRBV6-2/TRBV6-3; length: 17; J: TRBJ2-1; D: .; CDR3: CASSYPLIRTGYNEQFF; DNA: TGTGCCAGCAGTTACCCCCTGATACGCACTGGCTACAATGAGCAGTTCTTC
size: .; V: TRBV24-1; length: 13; J: TRBJ1-1; D: .; CDR3: CATMDRQNTEAFF; DNA: TGTGCCACCATGGACAGACAGAACACTGAAGCTTTCTTT
size: .; V: TRBV25-1; length: 12; J: TRBJ1-2; D: TRBD1; CDR3: CASSGRGRGYTF; DNA: TGTGCCAGCAGTGGCAGGGGGCGCGGATACACCTTC